Following are 17 T cell receptor beta chains from one sample sequenced in a study of shared clonotypes between healthy human individuals. Only in-frame clones appear in the TCRdb table, and some are missing; sequencing was by immunoSEQ multiplex PCR. The sample carries roughly 2 million clones, approximately 94% recorded once. Naive CD8 isolation took CD45RO-negative cells positively selected for CCR7 and excluded terminally differentiated effector memory CD45RA+ cells. The sequenced material came from naive CD8+ T cells sorted from blood. All receptors come from a man younger than 35 in good health.

The chain has TRBV19 and TRBJ2-1, with 10 positions matching TRBD2. V was pared by 4 bases and J by 3 bases, with 3 bases of the junction left unmatched. The CDR3 extends over 15 amino acids. From germline, CDR1 is LNHDA and CDR2 SQIVND (reference sequence). Here the CDR3 reads CASSTSGSGYNEQFF. The CDR3 DNA sequence: TGTGCCAGTAGTACTAGCGGGAGTGGCTACAATGAGCAGTTCTTC.

The chain uses TRBV4-1 and TRBJ1-2; possible D gene TRBD1, 5 bases. The CDR3 is 16 amino acids. Trimming removed 0 bases at V and 3 bases at J, with 14 bases between. Germline CDR1 reads MGHRA; CDR2 reads YSYEKL. The CDR3 nucleotides read TGCGCCAGCAGCCAAGATGATAAGACAGTATACTATGGCTACACCTTC. Its translation: CASSQDDKTVYYGYTF.

This chain connects TRBV5-1 to TRBJ1-1; tentatively, D is TRBD1 (6 bases). This CDR3 has 12 residues. Looked up from germline, CDR1 is SGHRS and CDR2 is YFSETQ. V lost 1 base, J lost 6 bases, and 7 bases lay in between. The CDR3 nucleotides are TGCGCCAGCAGCTTGAGGGGGGCTGAAGCTTTCTTT. Amino acids: CASSLRGAEAFF.

The genes are TRBV9 and TRBJ2-3; TRBD2 matches at 10 bases. Germline CDR1 and CDR2: SGDLS and YYNGEE. CDR3 length equals 17 residues. J was trimmed by 2 bases and V by 4 bases; bases with no gene match: 10. The CDR3 spells CASSPHGGTSVTDTQYF. In DNA, the CDR3 is TGTGCCAGCAGCCCACATGGAGGGACTAGCGTCACAGATACGCAGTATTTT.

The V call is TRBV11-2, the J call TRBJ2-7; 8 bases are shared with TRBD2. This CDR3 has 13 residues. The germline V gene has CDR1 SGHAT and CDR2 FQNNGV. After removal of 8 bases from V and 1 base from J, the junction contained 4 bases not matched to a gene. The CDR3 bases are TGTGCCAGCGCTAGCGGGCTTTCCTACGAGCAGTACTTC. Protein: CASASGLSYEQYF. Combining the CDR3 with reference TRBV11-2 and TRBJ2-7 gives the whole variable domain EAGVAQSPRYKIIEKRQSVAFWCNPISGHATLYWYQQILGQGPKLLIQFQNNGVVDDSQLPKDRFSAERLKGVDSTLKIQPAKLEDSAVYLCASASGLSYEQYFGPGTRLTVT.

In this sample, this clone turned up once. The CDR3 nucleotides read TGCGCCAGCAGCCAAGGTACTCTGACCGGCAGGGAGACCCAGTACTTC. It specifies CASSQGTLTGRETQYF. The gene calls are TRBV4-3 and TRBJ2-5; D is ambiguous. Germline assignment: CDR1 LGHNA and CDR2 YSLEER. CDR3 size: 16 residues. Trimming stripped 1 base from V and 5 bases from J, with 17 bases between.

Worth noting for this clone: This may be a read error: a much more frequent sequence differs by one nucleotide. The chain combines TRBV30 with TRBJ2-7; TRBD2 agrees at 8 bases. CDR3 length: 13 amino acids. Germline-derived CDR1 and CDR2 are GTSNPN and SVGIG (reference sequence). CDR3 amino acids: CSWRRTTSGEQYF. CDR3 coding DNA: TGTTCCTGGAGGAGAACAACTAGCGGCGAGCAGTACTTC.

J is TRBJ2-7 and V is TRBV5-1; D ambiguous. The CDR3 loop spans 12 amino acids. From germline, CDR1 is SGHRS and CDR2 YFSETQ. The V end was cut by 4 bases, the J end by 2 bases, with 7 bases between. In nucleotides, the CDR3 is TGCGCCAGCAGCGGGCCGACCTACGAGCAGTACTTC. Amino acid sequence: CASSGPTYEQYF.

This chain joins TRBV7-8 and TRBJ2-3; D is possibly TRBD1 (5 bases). This CDR3 has 14 residues. The V end lost 9 bases, the J end lost 2 bases, and 15 bases lay between the germline ends. The V gene's germline CDR1 is SGHVS and CDR2 FQNEAQ. CDR3 sequence: CASGWAGNTDTQYF. The DNA of the CDR3 is TGTGCCAGTGGGTGGGCAGGGAACACAGATACGCAGTATTTT.

V usage is TRBV5-1 and J usage is TRBJ2-5; D is undetermined. Germline lookup yields CDR1 SGHRS and CDR2 YFSETQ. Trimming left V 0 bases short and J 5 bases short, with 14 bases between. The CDR3 loop spans 15 amino acids. The CDR3 loop is CASSLGALGMETQYF. The CDR3, as DNA: TGCGCCAGCAGCTTGGGGGCGTTGGGGATGGAGACCCAGTACTTC.

The V call is TRBV7-9, the J call TRBJ2-7; 7 nucleotides agree with TRBD2. The CDR3 has 13 amino acids. From germline, CDR1 is SEHNR and CDR2 FQNEAQ (reference sequence). V dropped 8 bases and J dropped 6; count of bases not matched to a gene: 10. CDR3 DNA: TGTGCCAGCGCCCTTGAGGGAGGGCCCGAGCAGTACTTC. This encodes CASALEGGPEQYF.

The chain uses TRBV4-3 and TRBJ1-1, with D maybe TRBD1 (6 bases). Per the germline V gene, CDR1 is LGHNA and CDR2 is YSLEER. The CDR3 length is 16 residues. Between the trimmed V and J ends, which lost 1 base and 1 base, there was a span of 13 bases. The CDR3 protein is CASSQAPTGPNTEAFF. Written as DNA, the CDR3 is TGCGCCAGCAGCCAAGCCCCGACAGGACCGAACACTGAAGCTTTCTTT.

The chain carries TRBV7-9 and TRBJ2-7, with 11 positions matching TRBD2. CDR1 is SEHNR and CDR2 is FQNEAQ in the germline V gene (reference sequence). This CDR3 has 16 residues. With 4 bases clipped from V and 0 bases from J, the junction kept 5 bases outside the gene matches. For the CDR3, the DNA is TGTGCCAGCAGCTCCACGACTAGCGGGACCTCCTACGAGCAGTACTTC. Residues: CASSSTTSGTSYEQYF.

The V call is TRBV19, the J call TRBJ1-1; D perhaps matches TRBD1 (6 bases). This CDR3 region has 13 residues. The germline gives CDR1 LNHDA, CDR2 SQIVND (reference sequence). Trimming stripped 7 bases from V and 4 bases from J, with 13 bases between. In DNA, the CDR3 is TGTGCCAGTACGGGGGCTCTCGGCACTGAAGCTTTCTTT. Translated, it gives CASTGALGTEAFF.

This chain joins TRBV27 and TRBJ2-7; D not certain. CDR3 size: 14 residues. V was trimmed by 5 bases and J by 2 bases, leaving 13 bases between them. Germline V gene data show CDR1 as MNHEY and CDR2 as SMNVEV (reference sequence). CDR3 protein: CASSHRARAYEQYF. As DNA, the CDR3 is TGTGCCAGCAGTCATAGGGCGCGAGCCTACGAGCAGTACTTC.

V is TRBV28 and J is TRBJ2-2, with D uncertain. The ends were cut back, 3 bases at V and 7 bases at J, with 15 bases in the middle. Looked up from germline, CDR1 is MDHEN and CDR2 is SYDVKM. This CDR3 spans 15 amino acids. CDR3 bases: TGTGCCAGCAGTTTGTGGCAGTCCGTTGGCGGGGAGCTGTTTTTT. As protein: CASSLWQSVGGELFF. Complete variable domain (other parts from reference TRBV28 and TRBJ2-2): DVKVTQSSRYLVKRTGEKVFLECVQDMDHENMFWYRQDPGLGLRLIYFSYDVKMKEKGDIPEGYSVSREKKERFSLILESASTNQTSMYLCASSLWQSVGGELFFGEGSRLTVL.

This chain uses TRBV14 with TRBJ2-7; D is possibly TRBD1 or TRBD2 (5 bases each). CDR3 length: 14 amino acids. Trimming removed 2 bases from V and 6 bases from J, with 14 bases in between. Germline values: CDR1 SGHDN, CDR2 FVKESK. The CDR3 here is CASSQWAGTGEQYF. The CDR3 DNA reads as TGTGCCAGCAGCCAATGGGCAGGGACGGGCGAGCAGTACTTC.